This TCR beta chain was sequenced in a study of blood T cell repertoires in COVID-19 (dated by TCRdb to 2020 to 2022). Regarding the study in general: Samples covering the acute and convalescent phases of COVID-19 were provided by collaborators in the United States, Italy and Spain. The prospective study material was composed of cDNA or gDNA derived from T cells, B-cell-depleted T cells, or PBMCs. Subjects who had been exposed to COVID-19, were actively infected with it, or had recovered from it provided the deeply sampled blood TCRbeta repertoires that made up the dataset. The repertoires were released in a freely available public database intended as a resource for research on the immune response to SARS-CoV-2. Samples were obtained from the ongoing ImmuneRACE study (first 160 participants) and from about 1,300 subjects provided by 6 global collaborators. Sample metadata almost always included a de-identified subject ID, COVID-19 status, age in years and sex. HLA class I and class II types, where available, came from metadata supplied by the sample provider rather than from assay-based typing. Broader findings and caveats from the paper: How much clinical and demographic metadata was included differed by source and by participant, and the metadata was provided uncurated.

TCRbeta CDR3 regions were amplified from genomic DNA by means of the immunoSEQ Assay, a bias-controlled multiplex PCR. The authors' analysis ran thus. Within the assay, amplification of reference gene primers was used to estimate how many nucleated cells each sample contained. To quantify the absolute abundance of each unique TCRbeta CDR3 rearrangement, sequence reads were collapsed and filtered. For each sample, productive Simpson clonality was calculated as the square root of Simpson's diversity index across productive rearrangements. The table was pulled from immuneACCESS by TCRdb, which kept in-frame rearrangements only. Such tables lose some clones; where checked, under half of the loss comes from unresolved V genes, and the rest has no known cause. V and J calls and clone size come straight from that table; D and trimming were deduced from the DNA. For this sample the table gives fewer than 200,000 clones, of which 85% to 95% were detected only once. The ten biggest clones cover 4.6% of the sample.

For this clone: The clone's antigen remains unknown. Base qualities are not provided; no much larger clone lies one nucleotide away.

Collaborating institutions collected whole blood in K2EDTA tubes following their own protocols. Collaborator samples were shipped for TCRbeta analysis as frozen whole blood, isolated PBMCs, or DNA extracted from either sample type. CDR1 SEHNR and CDR2 FQNEAQ are derived from the germline V gene (reference sequence). Its CDR3 holds 14 amino acids, cysteine through phenylalanine. Here the CDR3 DNA is all that survives: 42 bases in frame from base 1. The germline V and J ends show losses of 3 bases and 4 bases respectively, and no gene match explains 4 bases of the junction. Recombination joined TRBV7-9 with TRBJ1-1, and TRBD1 matches 8 of the central bases. This receptor was obtained from a woman between 45 and 60 years old with acute or convalescent COVID-19. Sequencing input: peripheral blood. The DNA sequence follows: TGTGCCAGCAGCTTCCAGGGGGCAAGCACTGAAGCTTTCTTT. Its protein is CASSFQGASTEAFF.